This TCR beta chain originates from a study of cytomegalovirus exposure and HLA in healthy donors. Study conclusions and caveats: In a later analysis, HLA-associated TCR beta chains were more clonally expanded than equally common others. Immune exposure data for these donors was limited to CMV serostatus. Whilst most TCR sequences proved rare, a subset of public TCRs occurred across many donors.

The CDR3 sequence is 16 residues long. Germline V lookup: CDR1 SGHRS, CDR2 YFSETQ. Trimming removed 6 bases at V and 1 base at J, with 19 bases between. Only a few counts were recorded for this clone. Its target is not known. Both 60 Vbeta primers and 13 Jbeta primers went into the PCR. The method was immunoSEQ multiplex PCR; TCRdb's version includes in-frame clones alone and lacks a portion of them. The repertoire holds 150,000 to 200,000 clones, with about 9.4% as singletons. The origin of this receptor is a woman in her thirties in good health and CMV-seropositive. The sequenced sample was PBMCs. V usage is TRBV5-1 and J usage is TRBJ2-5; TRBD2 might be the D (5 bases). CDR3: CASTPAVGGRQETQYF. In DNA, the CDR3 is TGCGCCAGCACTCCCGCGGTAGGCGGGCGCCAAGAGACCCAGTACTTC. Supplemented by reference TRBV5-1 and TRBJ2-5, the full variable domain reads KAGVTQTPRYLIKTRGQQVTLSCSPISGHRSVSWYQQTPGQGLQFLFEYFSETQRNKGNFPGRFSGRQFSNSRSEMNVSTLELGDSALYLCASTPAVGGRQETQYFGPGTRLLVL.